This T cell receptor (beta chain) is drawn from a study of T cell repertoires in ileal Crohn's disease. Whole-study context: About half received postoperative treatment, about a dozen with thiopurines and roughly 20 anti-TNF.

Profiled with immunoSEQ multiplex PCR; TCRdb holds only in-frame clones, not every one. Here the sample spans about 6,600 clones, less than 80% being singletons. Germline V gene data show CDR1 as SQVTM and CDR2 as ANQGSEA. V lost 4 bases to trimming and J lost 3 bases; unmatched junction nucleotides: 12. There are 16 residues in the CDR3. Sequencing was done on a sample of ileal tissue. The V call is TRBV29-1, the J call TRBJ1-5; 7 nucleotides agree with TRBD1. This clonotype originated in an adult with Crohn's disease. As DNA, the CDR3 is TGCAGCGTTGTGGGTGAAGGCAGGGGGGCCAATCAGCCCCAGCATTTT. Translating it yields CSVVGEGRGANQPQHF.